Detailed here is one TCR beta chain. The specificity of this receptor is unknown. Nothing much larger sits one base from this clone, and base qualities are not available. The entry originates in a study of OX40 agonist ivuxolimab in advanced cancers. Regarding the research as a whole: The costimulatory receptor OX40 (CD134) was targeted by ivuxolimab, a fully human IgG2 agonistic monoclonal antibody. Intravenous ivuxolimab was administered to patients every 2 weeks at six dose levels: 0.01, 0.1, 0.3, 1.5, 3 and 10 mg/kg. The paper covers the monotherapy dose-escalation part of the phase I ivuxolimab trial, which included N of about 50 patients. Partial responses occurred in three dose-escalation patients: two with cutaneous melanoma and one with hepatocellular carcinoma. Among the approximately 50 dose-escalation patients, about 20 had hepatocellular carcinoma, roughly 15 melanoma, 9 renal cell carcinoma and 9 head and neck cancer. Patients were allowed to have had prior anti-PD-1, anti-PD-L1 or anti-CTLA-4 therapy, and 30% to 40% of the dose-escalation patients had previously received checkpoint inhibitors. In the dose-escalation cohort, 82.7% of patients were male, and the mean age was roughly 60 years, with a range of roughly 20 to 79. Peripheral TCRbeta sequencing was intended to test whether TCR sequence diversity was altered and clonal T-cell expansion was caused by ivuxolimab. Overall study results and their limits: The antigen specificity of the clonally expanded peripheral T cells was not determined. On average, CD8+ T cells showed more expanded clones than CD4+ T cells after ivuxolimab. At doses from 0.1 to 3.0 mg/kg, clonal expansion was seen in both CD4+ and CD8+ blood T cells between baseline and week 6. Low levels of normalized T-cell clonal expansion were also seen in some nonresponding patients. In the 0.1-3.0 mg/kg groups, partial responders were among the patients with the lowest normalized peripheral clonal expansion, particularly in CD8+ T cells.

The trial excluded patients who had a history of autoimmune disease or who were on systemic immunosuppression. Peripheral blood for TCR sequencing was drawn from every dose cohort at baseline, at cycle 4 day 1 and at cycle 7 day 1. Samples came from an open-label, multicenter, first-in-human phase I dose-escalation trial of ivuxolimab. Adults with locally advanced or metastatic head and neck squamous cell, hepatocellular, melanoma or renal cell carcinoma were enrolled in the trial. CD4+ and CD8+ T cells were sorted separately from peripheral blood before TCR sequencing. For sequencing of the TCRbeta CDR3 region, genomic DNA was extracted from the sorted cells. TCRbeta CDR3 regions were sequenced using the immunoSEQ Assay. Sourced from immuneACCESS, this table was stored by TCRdb with only in-frame sequences that have V and J called. A share of the clones is absent; for the studies checked, an unresolved V gene accounts for under half, and the remainder has no known explanation. The sample table contains more than 65,000 clones; only one count was recorded for about nine tenths of them. The top ten clones comprise around 0.53% of the sample.

V is shortened by 1 base, J by 0 bases, and the region joining them spans 12 bases. According to the germline V gene, CDR1 reads SGHRS and CDR2 reads YFSETQ. The CDR3, from cysteine to phenylalanine, totals 16 residues. The only DNA kept is the CDR3, 48 bases in frame from the first base. The clonotype was recovered from an adult with an advanced solid tumor such as melanoma, head and neck, liver or kidney cancer. This chain joins TRBV5-1 to TRBJ2-3; TRBD1 might be the D gene, on 6 matching bases. The material sequenced was CD4+ or CD8+ T cells sorted from blood, taken in a trial of the OX40 agonist ivuxolimab. The CDR3 region has the sequence CASSLPGTPSTDTQYF. The sequence in DNA is TGCGCCAGCAGCTTGCCCGGGACACCTAGCACAGATACGCAGTATTTT.